The 14 T cell receptor beta chains reported below all come from one sample, sequenced in a study of blood T cell repertoires in COVID-19. Repertoires were generated with immunoSEQ multiplex PCR, while TCRdb's copy carries only in-frame clones and drops some. The data show some 130,000 clones, approximately 89% seen once. The specimen sequenced was peripheral blood. These receptors were taken from a woman between 70 and 85 years old with COVID-19, enrolled during active disease.

The rearrangement joins TRBV18 to TRBJ1-1, with D perhaps TRBD1 (5 bases). Trimming left V 3 bases short and J 2 bases short, with 13 bases between. The CDR3 consists of 15 residues. Germline V gene data show CDR1 as KGHSH and CDR2 as LQKENI. CDR3 nucleotides: TGTGCCAGCTCACCCTCGGGGGGTGAAAACACTGAAGCTTTCTTT. It is translated as CASSPSGGENTEAFF.

The rearrangement uses TRBV25-1 and TRBJ2-3; unclear D gene. V was clipped by 4 bases and J by 0 bases, with 11 bases between them. The germline gives CDR1 MGHDK, CDR2 SYGVNS. The CDR3 runs to 15 residues. The CDR3 DNA sequence: TGTGCCAGCAGTGCAGTCCAGGCGAGCACAGATACGCAGTATTTT. Its translation: CASSAVQASTDTQYF.

The genes are TRBV29-1 and TRBJ1-1; 7 positions match TRBD1. There are 13 residues in the CDR3. Germline V gives CDR1 SQVTM, CDR2 ANQGSEA. Trimming at V came to 2 bases and at J to 11 bases, leaving 11 bases not matched to a gene. CDR3 nucleotide sequence: TGCAGCGTTGAAACGGACCGCCGACAGGGCGCTTTCTTT. As protein: CSVETDRRQGAFF.

The chain has TRBV28 and TRBJ1-5, with D unresolved. This CDR3 is built from 16 residues. Germline V gene data show CDR1 as MDHEN and CDR2 as SYDVKM. Trimming shortened V by 1 base and J by 3 bases, and 13 bases separated the two germline ends. The CDR3 region is CASSLYHGSYNQPQHF. The CDR3 DNA follows: TGTGCCAGCAGTTTATATCACGGTTCCTACAATCAGCCCCAGCATTTT. Full variable domain (outside the CDR3, taken from reference TRBV28 and TRBJ1-5): DVKVTQSSRYLVKRTGEKVFLECVQDMDHENMFWYRQDPGLGLRLIYFSYDVKMKEKGDIPEGYSVSREKKERFSLILESASTNQTSMYLCASSLYHGSYNQPQHFGDGTRLSIL.

This chain uses TRBV19 with TRBJ1-5; the match to TRBD1 covers 9 bases. The V and J ends lost 7 bases and 2 bases, in that order; junction bases with no gene match: 6. This CDR3 has 15 amino acids. In germline, CDR1 is LNHDA, CDR2 SQIVND (reference sequence). The CDR3 DNA sequence: TGTGCCAGTAACAGCCGGGACAGGGGCAATCAGCCCCAGCATTTT. This encodes CASNSRDRGNQPQHF.

This rearrangement joins TRBV6-6 to TRBJ2-5, with D hard to call. The CDR3 contains 13 residues. The germline V gene encodes CDR1 MNHNY and CDR2 SVGAGI (reference sequence). The V end lost 0 bases, the J end lost 5 bases, and 7 bases lay between the germline ends. As DNA, the CDR3 is TGTGCCAGCAGTTACTCGAGATCTGAGACCCAGTACTTC. Translating it yields CASSYSRSETQYF.

This chain joins TRBV16 and TRBJ2-3, with 7 bases aligning to TRBD1. The V segment lost 3 bases and the J segment 2 bases; nucleotides outside the gene matches: 2. The CDR3 has 14 amino acids. The germline gives CDR1 KGHSY, CDR2 FQNENV. CDR3: CASSQGTVTDTQYF. In DNA form, the CDR3 reads TGTGCCAGCAGCCAGGGGACAGTCACAGATACGCAGTATTTT.

The chain links TRBV5-5 to TRBJ2-7, with 7 nucleotides matching TRBD1. Trimming cost V 0 bases and J 3 bases; bases outside gene matches: 3. CDR3 length: 14 residues. Germline CDR1 is SGHKS and CDR2 is YYEKEE (reference sequence). The CDR3 DNA reads as TGTGCCAGCAGCTTGGGACAGGGTTTCTACGAGCAGTACTTC. Its protein product is CASSLGQGFYEQYF.

The chain joins TRBV3-1 (or the pseudogene TRBV3-2) to TRBJ2-1; TRBD2 agrees at 12 bases. CDR1 and CDR2 (germline): LGHDT, YNNKEL (reference sequence). V lost 4 bases to trimming and J lost 8 bases; unmatched junction nucleotides: 18. The CDR3 has 19 residues. The DNA of the CDR3 is TGTGCCAGCAGCCCCATGCAGGGACTAGCGGGTCTCCGGGGCGATGAGCAGTTCTTC. Translated, it gives CASSPMQGLAGLRGDEQFF.

The chain employs TRBV5-4 and TRBJ1-4; 8 nucleotides line up with TRBD1. Germline V gene sequence: CDR1 SGHNT, CDR2 YYREEE (reference sequence). This CDR3 region has 14 residues. V gave up 6 bases and J gave up 7 bases; unmatched junction bases: 8. In DNA form, the CDR3 reads TGTGCCAGCACGACCGACAGGGGTCGTGAAAAACTGTTTTTT. This codes for CASTTDRGREKLFF.

The rearrangement links TRBV18 to TRBJ2-7; 7 nucleotides line up with TRBD1. Germline loops: CDR1 KGHSH, CDR2 LQKENI. V shed 5 bases and J 6 bases; nucleotides not matched to a gene: 7. CDR3 length equals 13 residues. The CDR3 protein is CASSGTVWVEQYF. CDR3 bases: TGTGCCAGCTCAGGGACAGTCTGGGTCGAGCAGTACTTC.

The chain combines TRBV10-1 with TRBJ2-1, with 7 nucleotides matching TRBD1. The CDR3 consists of 18 residues. V trimming: 3 bases; J trimming: 8 bases; junction bases outside the gene matches: 19. Germline-derived CDR1 and CDR2 are WNHNN and SYGVQD (reference sequence). The CDR3 protein is CASSDDVPDRTAMDEQFF. CDR3 bases: TGCGCCAGCAGTGACGACGTGCCGGACAGGACGGCAATGGATGAGCAGTTCTTC.

The chain carries TRBV2 and TRBJ2-7; TRBD1 matches at 12 bases. CDR1 and CDR2 from the germline V gene are SNHLY and FYNNEI. Germline trimming cut 6 bases from V and 5 bases from J; bases unmatched to any gene: 20. The CDR3 spans 19 residues. Here the CDR3 DNA reads TGTGCCAGCAGCCACACCGGCACACTGGGACAGGGGGCGGTCCACGAGCAGTACTTC. This encodes CASSHTGTLGQGAVHEQYF.

The chain combines TRBV3-1 (or the pseudogene TRBV3-2) with TRBJ1-4; D perhaps matches TRBD1 (5 bases). The length of the CDR3 is 17 residues. Germline values: CDR1 LGHDT, CDR2 YNNKEL (reference sequence). Trimming removed 0 bases at V and 0 bases at J, with 11 bases between. CDR3 sequence: CASSQDRGTATNEKLFF. CDR3 bases: TGTGCCAGCAGCCAAGATCGGGGGACCGCAACTAATGAAAAACTGTTTTTT.